This entry lists 11 T cell receptor beta chains sequenced from one sample in a study of blood T cell repertoires in COVID-19. The method was immunoSEQ multiplex PCR; TCRdb's version includes in-frame clones alone and lacks a portion of them. The sample gives about 180,000 clones, 85% to 90% of which show up once; under 3% is in the top ten. The material sequenced was PBMCs or T cells enriched from blood (not recorded which). The receptor set was obtained from a woman between 40 and 50 years old with acute COVID-19.

The chain has TRBV6-2 or TRBV6-3 and TRBJ2-3, with TRBD1 identical over 7 bases. From germline, CDR1 is MNHEY and CDR2 SVGEGT. This CDR3 has 16 residues. The ends lost 3 bases at V and 3 bases at J; junction bases unmatched: 9. The CDR3 reads CASSYPTGIVTDTQYF. CDR3 DNA: TGTGCCAGCAGTTATCCGACAGGGATAGTTACAGATACGCAGTATTTT.

V and J are TRBV27 and TRBJ2-3, with 9 bases identical to TRBD2. Per the germline V gene, CDR1 is MNHEY and CDR2 is SMNVEV (reference sequence). This CDR3 is built from 16 residues. The ends lost 2 bases at V and 2 bases at J; junction bases unmatched: 5. CDR3 bases: TGTGCCAGCAGTTTACCGCTAGCGGGGACCACAGATACGCAGTATTTT. Translating it yields CASSLPLAGTTDTQYF.

The chain joins TRBV28 to TRBJ2-7; D is undetermined. Trimming shortened V by 2 bases and J by 3 bases, and 11 bases separated the two germline ends. The CDR3 sequence is 14 residues long. In germline, CDR1 is MDHEN, CDR2 SYDVKM. The CDR3 DNA sequence: TGTGCCAGCAGTTTACTACAGTTACGCTACGAGCAGTACTTC. It yields the protein CASSLLQLRYEQYF.

This clone has more than one count but fewer than ten. J is TRBJ2-1 and V is TRBV9, with D tentatively TRBD1 (7 bases). V was pared by 0 bases and J by 6 bases, with 16 bases between. This CDR3 spans 16 amino acids. CDR1 and CDR2 (germline): SGDLS, YYNGEE. The DNA of the CDR3 is TGTGCCAGCAGCGTAGGAAGACAGGGAGGTTTCAATGAGCAGTTCTTC. Translation: CASSVGRQGGFNEQFF. The whole variable domain, remainder taken from reference TRBV9 and TRBJ2-1, is DSGVTQTPKHLITATGQRVTLRCSPRSGDLSVYWYQQSLDQGLQFLIQYYNGEERAKGNILERFSAQQFPDLHSELNLSSLELGDSALYFCASSVGRQGGFNEQFFGPGTRLTVL.

The V call is TRBV2, the J call TRBJ1-6; maybe TRBD1 (6 bases). The CDR3 runs 15 residues. CDR1 is SNHLY and CDR2 is FYNNEI in the germline V gene. Trimming left V 3 bases short and J 7 bases short, with 13 bases between. Here the CDR3 reads CASSEVGDRNSPLHF. CDR3 nucleotides: TGTGCCAGCAGTGAGGTTGGAGACAGGAATTCACCCCTCCACTTT. Filled out from reference TRBV2 and TRBJ1-6, the complete variable domain reads EPEVTQTPSHQVTQMGQEVILRCVPISNHLYFYWYRQILGQKVEFLVSFYNNEISEKSEIFDDQFSVERPDGSNFTLKIRSTKLEDSAMYFCASSEVGDRNSPLHFGNGTRLTVT.

The chain uses TRBV2 and TRBJ2-1; possibly TRBD2 for D (5 bases). V was clipped by 6 bases and J by 2 bases, with 14 bases between them. The CDR3 totals 15 residues. CDR1 is SNHLY and CDR2 is FYNNEI in the germline V gene. The CDR3, as DNA: TGTGCCAGCAGGGGAGATAGCGCGGCCTACAATGAGCAGTTCTTC. As protein: CASRGDSAAYNEQFF. Full variable domain (missing parts from reference TRBV2 and TRBJ2-1): EPEVTQTPSHQVTQMGQEVILRCVPISNHLYFYWYRQILGQKVEFLVSFYNNEISEKSEIFDDQFSVERPDGSNFTLKIRSTKLEDSAMYFCASRGDSAAYNEQFFGPGTRLTVL.

The rearrangement joins TRBV5-5 to TRBJ2-1, with no clear D. V lost 0 bases to trimming and J lost 0 bases, with 13 bases between them. Germline values: CDR1 SGHKS, CDR2 YYEKEE (reference sequence). CDR3 length equals 17 residues. As DNA, the CDR3 is TGTGCCAGCAGCTTGGTTGGTTTAAAGAGCTCCTACAATGAGCAGTTCTTC. This sequence encodes CASSLVGLKSSYNEQFF.

The chain is built from TRBV15 and TRBJ2-7; D is undetermined. In germline, CDR1 is LNHNV, CDR2 YYDKDF (reference sequence). The CDR3 is made up of 15 amino acids. Trimming stripped 0 bases from V and 7 bases from J, with 16 bases between. The CDR3 DNA reads TGTGCCACCAGCAGAGAAAAGGCGGCCTTCTGGGAGCAGTACTTC. It translates to CATSREKAAFWEQYF.

The chain couples TRBV30 to TRBJ2-3, with D perhaps matching TRBD1 (6 bases). V was shortened by 4 bases and J by 3 bases, with 11 bases between the two germline ends. The CDR3 extends over 13 amino acids. Germline V gene data show CDR1 as GTSNPN and CDR2 as SVGIG (reference sequence). As DNA, the CDR3 is TGTGCCTGGACCGGACAGAATACAGATACGCAGTATTTT. Translation gives CAWTGQNTDTQYF.

J is TRBJ1-1 and V is TRBV30; 7 bases are shared with TRBD1. V dropped 2 bases and J dropped 3; count of bases not matched to a gene: 9. This CDR3 comprises 15 residues. Germline lookup yields CDR1 GTSNPN and CDR2 SVGIG (reference sequence). The CDR3 coding sequence is TGTGCCTGGAGTCGATACTCAGGGGGGCACACTGAAGCTTTCTTT. Protein product: CAWSRYSGGHTEAFF.

The rearrangement uses TRBV18 and TRBJ1-2; tentatively, D is TRBD1 (5 bases). This CDR3 is 13 amino acids long. The germline V and J ends were trimmed by 6 bases and 1 base, with 9 bases remaining between them. Germline V CDR1 and CDR2: KGHSH, LQKENI. The CDR3 DNA sequence: TGTGCCAGCTCTGACAGCGTTAACTATGGCTACACCTTC. This translates into CASSDSVNYGYTF.